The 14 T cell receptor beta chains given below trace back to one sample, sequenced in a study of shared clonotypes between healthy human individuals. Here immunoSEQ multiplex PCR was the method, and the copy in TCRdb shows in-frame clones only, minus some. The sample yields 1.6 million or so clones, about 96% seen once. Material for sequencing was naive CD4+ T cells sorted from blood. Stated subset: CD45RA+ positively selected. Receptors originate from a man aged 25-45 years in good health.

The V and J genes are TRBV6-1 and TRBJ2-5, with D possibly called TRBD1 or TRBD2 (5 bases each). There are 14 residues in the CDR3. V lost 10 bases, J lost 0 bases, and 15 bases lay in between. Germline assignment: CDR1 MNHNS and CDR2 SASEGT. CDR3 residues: CATGYRGYQETQYF. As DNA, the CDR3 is TGTGCCACGGGCTACCGGGGCTACCAAGAGACCCAGTACTTC.

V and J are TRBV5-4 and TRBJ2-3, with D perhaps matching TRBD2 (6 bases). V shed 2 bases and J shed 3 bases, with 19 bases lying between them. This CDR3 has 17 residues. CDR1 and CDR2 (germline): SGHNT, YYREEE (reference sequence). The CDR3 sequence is CASSFGTGSISTDTQYF. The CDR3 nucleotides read TGTGCCAGCAGCTTCGGGACCGGGAGTATAAGTACAGATACGCAGTATTTT.

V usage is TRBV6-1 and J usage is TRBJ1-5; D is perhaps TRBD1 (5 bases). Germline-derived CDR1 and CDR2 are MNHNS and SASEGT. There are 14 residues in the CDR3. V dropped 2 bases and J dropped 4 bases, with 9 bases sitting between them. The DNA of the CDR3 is TGTGCCAGCAGTGAATTGGGGGTTAATCAGCCCCAGCATTTT. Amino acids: CASSELGVNQPQHF.

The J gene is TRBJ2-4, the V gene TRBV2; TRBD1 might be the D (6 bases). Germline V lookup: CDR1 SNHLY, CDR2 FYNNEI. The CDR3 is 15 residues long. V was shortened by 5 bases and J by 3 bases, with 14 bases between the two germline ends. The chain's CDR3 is CASSLERTVKNIQYF. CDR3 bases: TGTGCCAGCAGTTTGGAGAGGACAGTCAAAAACATTCAGTACTTC.

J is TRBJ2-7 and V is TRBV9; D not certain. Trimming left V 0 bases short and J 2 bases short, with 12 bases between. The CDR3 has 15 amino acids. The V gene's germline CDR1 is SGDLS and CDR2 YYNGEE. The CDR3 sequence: CASSVGLTGAYEQYF. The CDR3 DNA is TGTGCCAGCAGCGTAGGTCTTACTGGAGCCTACGAGCAGTACTTC.

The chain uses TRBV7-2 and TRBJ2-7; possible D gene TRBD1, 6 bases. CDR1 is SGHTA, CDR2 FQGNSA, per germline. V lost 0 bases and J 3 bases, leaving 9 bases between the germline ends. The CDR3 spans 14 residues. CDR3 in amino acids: CASSLAGHYYEQYF. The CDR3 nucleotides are TGTGCCAGCAGCTTAGCGGGACACTACTACGAGCAGTACTTC.

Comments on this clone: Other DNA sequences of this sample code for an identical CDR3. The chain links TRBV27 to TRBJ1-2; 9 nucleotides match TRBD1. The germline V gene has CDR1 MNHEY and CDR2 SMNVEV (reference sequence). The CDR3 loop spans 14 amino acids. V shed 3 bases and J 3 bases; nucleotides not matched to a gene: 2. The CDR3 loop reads CASSFTGGDYGYTF. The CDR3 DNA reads TGTGCCAGCAGTTTTACAGGGGGCGACTATGGCTACACCTTC.

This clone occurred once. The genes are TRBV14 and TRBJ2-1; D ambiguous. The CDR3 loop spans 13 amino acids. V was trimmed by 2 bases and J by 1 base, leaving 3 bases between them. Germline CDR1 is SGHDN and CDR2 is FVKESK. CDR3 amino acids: CASSQYSYNEQFF. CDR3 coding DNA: TGTGCCAGCAGCCAATATTCCTACAATGAGCAGTTCTTC.

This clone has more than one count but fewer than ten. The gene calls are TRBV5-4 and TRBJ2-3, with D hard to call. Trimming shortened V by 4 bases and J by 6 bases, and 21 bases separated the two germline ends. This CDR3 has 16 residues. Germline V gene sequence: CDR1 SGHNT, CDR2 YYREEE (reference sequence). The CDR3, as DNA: TGTGCCAGCAGCCGTGGTGGAAGAATCTCGCCGGATACGCAGTATTTT. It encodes CASSRGGRISPDTQYF.

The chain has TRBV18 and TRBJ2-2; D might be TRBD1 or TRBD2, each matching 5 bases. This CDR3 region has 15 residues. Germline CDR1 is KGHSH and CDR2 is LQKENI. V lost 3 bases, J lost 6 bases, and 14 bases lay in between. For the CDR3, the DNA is TGTGCCAGCTCACCGACCGGGAAAGGGGCCGGGGAGCTGTTTTTT. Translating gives CASSPTGKGAGELFF. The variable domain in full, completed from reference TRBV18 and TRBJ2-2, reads NAGVMQNPRHLVRRRGQEARLRCSPMKGHSHVYWYRQLPEEGLKFMVYLQKENIIDESGMPKERFSAEFPKEGPSILRIQQVVRGDSAAYFCASSPTGKGAGELFFGEGSRLTVL.

The CDR3 nucleotides read TGCGCCAGCAGCTTCCGACAGGGGGCTTATGGGGAGCTGTTTTTT. It is translated as CASSFRQGAYGELFF. J is TRBJ2-2 and V is TRBV5-1, with 10 bases lining up with TRBD1. Looked up from germline, CDR1 is SGHRS and CDR2 is YFSETQ. Trimming removed 2 bases from V and 8 bases from J; junction bases left unmatched: 6. The CDR3 loop spans 15 amino acids. Complete variable domain (other parts from reference TRBV5-1 and TRBJ2-2): KAGVTQTPRYLIKTRGQQVTLSCSPISGHRSVSWYQQTPGQGLQFLFEYFSETQRNKGNFPGRFSGRQFSNSRSEMNVSTLELGDSALYLCASSFRQGAYGELFFGEGSRLTVL.

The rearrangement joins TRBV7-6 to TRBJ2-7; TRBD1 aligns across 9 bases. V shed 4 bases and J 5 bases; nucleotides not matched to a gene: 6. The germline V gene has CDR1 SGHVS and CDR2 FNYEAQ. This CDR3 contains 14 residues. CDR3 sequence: CASSSRQGDNEQYF. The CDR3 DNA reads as TGTGCCAGCAGCTCTAGACAGGGGGACAACGAGCAGTACTTC.

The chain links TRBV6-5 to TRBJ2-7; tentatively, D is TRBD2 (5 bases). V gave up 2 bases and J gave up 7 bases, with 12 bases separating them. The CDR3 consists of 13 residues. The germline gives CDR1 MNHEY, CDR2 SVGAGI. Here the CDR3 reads CASSYGVRGEQYF. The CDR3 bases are TGTGCCAGCAGTTACGGGGTCCGAGGGGAGCAGTACTTC.

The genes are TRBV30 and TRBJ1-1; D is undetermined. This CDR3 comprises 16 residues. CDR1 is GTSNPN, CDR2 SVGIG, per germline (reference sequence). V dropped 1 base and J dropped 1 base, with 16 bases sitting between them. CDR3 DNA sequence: TGTGCCTGGAGTGCCGGATCGGACCGATGGAACACTGAAGCTTTCTTT. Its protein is CAWSAGSDRWNTEAFF. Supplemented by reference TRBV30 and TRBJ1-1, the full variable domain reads SQTIHQWPATLVQPVGSPLSLECTVEGTSNPNLYWYRQAAGRGLQLLFYSVGIGQISSEVPQNLSASRPQDRQFILSSKKLLLSDSGFYLCAWSAGSDRWNTEAFFGQGTRLTVV.